The 27 T cell receptor beta chains presented below share a single source sample, sequenced in a study of PD-1 blockade in classical Hodgkin lymphoma. Described time point: cycle 4 day 1 (C4D1), after 5 to 7 weeks of nivolumab. Each patient's relapse followed autologous stem cell transplantation, and brentuximab vedotin exposure varied. Magnetic negative selection isolated CD8+ T cells from thawed PBMCs. Produced via immunoSEQ multiplex PCR; TCRdb's table is partial and in-frame only. The table shows thousands of clones, with approximately 70% occurring only once. This specimen consisted of CD8+ T cells from blood, obtained before the fourth cycle of nivolumab. Every receptor here comes from a human donor with classical Hodgkin lymphoma.

In its sample, this clone was seen once. The chain couples TRBV7-9 to TRBJ2-1; TRBD1 matches 7 bases. Germline CDR1 reads SEHNR; CDR2 reads FQNEAQ (reference sequence). Losses at the gene ends were 4 bases for V and 5 bases for J; bases not matched to a gene: 11. The CDR3 consists of 16 residues. The CDR3: CASSSVTGLGDNEQFF. The CDR3, as DNA: TGTGCCAGCAGCTCCGTGACAGGGTTGGGTGACAATGAGCAGTTCTTC.

The gene calls are TRBV9 and TRBJ2-5; 8 bases match TRBD1. Trimming took 4 bases from V and 3 from J; bases not matched to a gene: 5. Germline V lookup: CDR1 SGDLS, CDR2 YYNGEE. The CDR3 is 14 amino acids. In DNA, the CDR3 is TGTGCCAGCAGCCCGGGGACAGGCGAAGAGACCCAGTACTTC. This gives the protein CASSPGTGEETQYF.

This clone occurred once. The chain has TRBV30 and TRBJ1-1; D remains ambiguous. The CDR3 loop spans 14 amino acids. CDR1 is GTSNPN and CDR2 is SVGIG in the germline V gene (reference sequence). V was shortened by 0 bases and J by 7 bases, with 15 bases between the two germline ends. CDR3 amino acids: CAWSVSAGGNEAFF. CDR3 bases: TGTGCCTGGAGTGTATCTGCCGGAGGTAATGAAGCTTTCTTT.

This chain links TRBV5-1 with TRBJ1-4, with D perhaps matching TRBD1 (5 bases). Germline V gene data show CDR1 as SGHRS and CDR2 as YFSETQ. The CDR3 is 16 residues long. The V and J ends lost 0 bases and 6 bases respectively, with 15 bases between them. The CDR3 reads CASSLGDRGVDEKLFF. CDR3 bases: TGCGCCAGCAGCTTGGGGGATCGGGGCGTTGATGAAAAACTGTTTTTT.

J is TRBJ2-2 and V is TRBV2; D is unresolved. The CDR3 is 15 residues long. V was pared by 4 bases and J by 1 base, with 10 bases between. CDR1 and CDR2 (germline): SNHLY, FYNNEI. The CDR3 region is CASSGTLRNTGELFF. The CDR3 region has the DNA TGTGCCAGCAGTGGAACCCTGCGGAACACCGGGGAGCTGTTTTTT.

The chain carries TRBV18 and TRBJ1-1; D may be TRBD1 (6 bases). Germline CDR1 and CDR2: KGHSH and LQKENI. The CDR3 has 12 amino acids. V dropped 4 bases and J dropped 4 bases, with 7 bases sitting between them. As DNA, the CDR3 is TGTGCCAGCTCACGAGGGGGCACTGAAGCTTTCTTT. Its protein is CASSRGGTEAFF.

The rearrangement links TRBV15 to TRBJ1-3, with TRBD1 matching 8 bases. Trimming took 2 bases from V and 8 from J; bases not matched to a gene: 5. Germline CDR1 LNHNV, CDR2 YYDKDF (reference sequence). The CDR3 runs 14 residues. CDR3 amino acids: CATSRPGQGDTIYF. The DNA for the CDR3 is TGTGCCACCAGCAGACCCGGACAGGGTGACACCATATATTTT.

This clone was seen once. V is TRBV29-1 and J is TRBJ2-2; tentatively, D is TRBD1 (5 bases). The CDR3 loop spans 16 amino acids. CDR1 is SQVTM, CDR2 ANQGSEA, per germline. V lost 0 bases and J lost 1, with 12 bases in between. The CDR3 reads CSVEDPSTGNTGELFF. DNA for the CDR3: TGCAGCGTTGAAGATCCTTCTACAGGGAACACCGGGGAGCTGTTTTTT.

V is TRBV7-4 and J is TRBJ2-5, with no clear D. The last part of the DNA fits TRBJ2-7 better; the J call may be wrong. Germline V gives CDR1 SGHVT, CDR2 SQSDAQ. This CDR3 is 8 amino acids long. Written as DNA, the CDR3 is TGTGCCGCGTACGAGCAGTACTTC. This encodes CAAYEQYF.

The gene calls are TRBV27 and TRBJ2-7; TRBD1 is a possible D gene (5 bases). Trimming stripped 5 bases from V and 7 bases from J, with 12 bases between. The CDR3 totals 12 residues. Per germline, CDR1 MNHEY and CDR2 SMNVEV (reference sequence). CDR3 amino acids: CASSPQGGEQYF. CDR3 sequence (DNA): TGTGCCAGCAGTCCCCAGGGTGGGGAGCAGTACTTC.

The chain recombines TRBV7-8 with TRBJ2-5; D unresolved. The CDR3 extends over 17 amino acids. Germline CDR1 SGHVS, CDR2 FQNEAQ. The V and J ends lost 1 base and 2 bases respectively, with 17 bases between them. Written as DNA, the CDR3 is TGTGCCAGCAGCTTAGTTGAGGATGAAGTGGGACAAGAGACCCAGTACTTC. The encoded protein is CASSLVEDEVGQETQYF.

The chain links TRBV13 to TRBJ2-2; TRBD1 matches 9 bases. Germline trimming cut 5 bases from V and 1 base from J; bases unmatched to any gene: 14. The length of the CDR3 is 19 residues. Germline V lookup: CDR1 PRHDT, CDR2 FYEKMQ (reference sequence). The CDR3 reads CASSNGVDRGYGNTGELFF. CDR3 nucleotide sequence: TGTGCCAGCAGCAATGGGGTGGACAGGGGATATGGGAACACCGGGGAGCTGTTTTTT.

The V and J genes are TRBV27 and TRBJ2-7; D gene ambiguous. Germline CDR1 reads MNHEY; CDR2 reads SMNVEV (reference sequence). The CDR3 spans 14 residues. Trimming stripped 5 bases from V and 6 bases from J, with 17 bases between. CDR3 bases: TGTGCCAGCAGTCCATCCGAGTACCCTGGCGAGCAGTACTTC. This sequence encodes CASSPSEYPGEQYF.

This clone is deemed medium-sized. The genes are TRBV4-1 and TRBJ1-2; the D gene is possibly TRBD1 (6 bases). Germline V CDR1 and CDR2: MGHRA, YSYEKL. The CDR3 spans 15 residues. V dropped 4 bases and J dropped 4 bases, with 16 bases sitting between them. This chain's CDR3 is CASSPGFTGPYGYTF. Written as DNA, the CDR3 is TGCGCCAGCAGCCCCGGCTTTACAGGGCCCTATGGCTACACCTTC.

This clone was observed a few times. The genes are TRBV7-9 and TRBJ1-4, with D unresolved. V was shortened by 1 base and J by 0 bases, with 6 bases between the two germline ends. This CDR3 contains 15 residues. Looked up from germline, CDR1 is SEHNR and CDR2 is FQNEAQ (reference sequence). CDR3: CASSLVGTTNEKLFF. CDR3 DNA: TGTGCCAGCAGCTTAGTGGGAACAACTAATGAAAAACTGTTTTTT.

This clone was seen more than once but under ten times. The V gene is TRBV2, the J gene TRBJ1-5, with 9 bases matching TRBD1. Trimming at V came to 2 bases and at J to 7 bases, leaving 6 bases not matched to a gene. The V gene's germline CDR1 is SNHLY and CDR2 FYNNEI. The CDR3 contains 15 residues. Written as DNA, the CDR3 is TGTGCCAGCAGTGAATCGGGACAGGGCAGGCAGCCCCAGCATTTT. It encodes CASSESGQGRQPQHF.

This chain connects TRBV13 to TRBJ2-7, with D unclear. This CDR3 has 14 amino acids. V lost 0 bases, J lost 5 bases, and 11 bases lay in between. Germline V gene data show CDR1 as PRHDT and CDR2 as FYEKMQ (reference sequence). The CDR3: CASSLGDRADEQYF. The CDR3 DNA reads TGTGCCAGCAGCTTAGGGGACCGGGCGGACGAGCAGTACTTC.

This clone appeared a few times. The chain has TRBV6-5 and TRBJ2-5, with TRBD1 matching 10 bases. This CDR3 contains 15 residues. Trimming removed 7 bases from V and 5 bases from J; junction bases left unmatched: 10. CDR1 and CDR2 (germline): MNHEY, SVGAGI. The CDR3 sequence is CASTVWGQGMETQYF. As DNA, the CDR3 is TGTGCCAGCACCGTGTGGGGACAGGGGATGGAGACCCAGTACTTC.

The rearrangement joins TRBV7-9 to TRBJ2-7, with unresolved D. This CDR3 spans 13 amino acids. CDR1 is SEHNR and CDR2 is FQNEAQ in the germline V gene (reference sequence). Trimming left V 2 bases short and J 3 bases short, with 8 bases between. DNA for the CDR3: TGTGCCAGCAGCTTACCCTCTAACTACGAGCAGTACTTC. Protein: CASSLPSNYEQYF.

The V and J genes are TRBV4-1 and TRBJ2-7; 7 bases are shared with TRBD1. The CDR3 spans 16 residues. The trim removed 4 bases at V and 2 bases at J, leaving 11 bases unmatched. CDR1 and CDR2 from the germline V gene are MGHRA and YSYEKL. The CDR3 sequence: CASSPYTGALPYEQYF. CDR3 sequence (DNA): TGCGCCAGCAGCCCATATACAGGGGCACTACCCTACGAGCAGTACTTC.

This chain joins TRBV7-9 and TRBJ2-7; maybe TRBD1 (5 bases). This CDR3 comprises 17 residues. V lost 1 base and J lost 0, with 16 bases in between. From germline, CDR1 is SEHNR and CDR2 FQNEAQ (reference sequence). Here the CDR3 reads CASSLGGQGINSYEQYF. In DNA form, the CDR3 reads TGTGCCAGCAGCTTAGGGGGTCAGGGCATAAACTCCTACGAGCAGTACTTC.

This clone was observed a few times. The chain recombines TRBV12-5 with TRBJ2-3, with 10 bases fitting TRBD2. The CDR3 covers 14 residues. The V segment lost 7 bases and the J segment 5 bases; nucleotides outside the gene matches: 6. Germline V gene data show CDR1 as LGHNT and CDR2 as FRNRAP. The CDR3 DNA reads TGTGCTAGTGCCGAAGCGGGAGGGCGAGATACGCAGTATTTT. Translated: CASAEAGGRDTQYF.

The J gene is TRBJ1-4, the V gene TRBV5-6; D unclear. The CDR3 length is 15 residues. The V end lost 3 bases, the J end lost 0 bases, and 9 bases lay between the germline ends. Looked up from germline, CDR1 is SGHDT and CDR2 is YYEEEE. CDR3 in amino acids: CASSSRITTNEKLFF. The DNA of the CDR3 is TGTGCCAGCAGCTCAAGGATAACAACTAATGAAAAACTGTTTTTT.

This chain joins TRBV4-1 and TRBJ1-5, with 11 positions matching TRBD1. Trimming cost V 2 bases and J 7 bases; bases outside gene matches: 10. CDR3 length equals 17 residues. Germline values: CDR1 MGHRA, CDR2 YSYEKL. CDR3 sequence (DNA): TGCGCCAGCAGCCAACGTGGGGGGACAGGGGGTGTCCAGCCCCAGCATTTT. As protein: CASSQRGGTGGVQPQHF.

This clone was seen more than once but under ten times. The gene calls are TRBV5-6 and TRBJ1-1; D gene unclear. V lost 0 bases and J 2 bases, leaving 8 bases between the germline ends. This CDR3 is built from 14 residues. Germline CDR1 reads SGHDT; CDR2 reads YYEEEE. CDR3 sequence reads: CASSLDRYNTEAFF. DNA of the CDR3: TGTGCCAGCAGCTTGGACAGATACAACACTGAAGCTTTCTTT.

The chain recombines TRBV29-1 with TRBJ1-2; D is ambiguous. Germline CDR1 and CDR2: SQVTM and ANQGSEA. V was clipped by 6 bases and J by 0 bases, with 8 bases between them. The CDR3 spans 12 residues. CDR3 region: CSVIRANYGYTF. CDR3 DNA sequence: TGCAGCGTCATCCGGGCTAACTATGGCTACACCTTC.

The V gene is TRBV19, the J gene TRBJ1-6; D not certain. The CDR3 consists of 13 residues. Germline CDR1 reads LNHDA; CDR2 reads SQIVND (reference sequence). Trimming pared 0 bases from V and 12 bases from J, leaving 9 bases between. CDR3 sequence: CASSIDGTGPLHF. CDR3 in DNA: TGTGCCAGTAGTATAGATGGAACGGGACCCCTCCACTTT.